The sequence of this T cell receptor (beta chain) was determined in a study of molecular identifiers for immune sequencing clone quantification listed by TCRdb under 2018. The study in broad terms: For a replicate experiment, RNA from around 20,000 or 100,000 naive CD8 T cells was divided into five aliquots, of which four were sequenced. This methods study used CD8 T cells to benchmark TCR RNA copy counting and molecular-identifier clustering-based TCR repertoire sequencing (MIDCIRS). Points the paper makes about the study in general: Without barcode sub-clustering, chimeric consensus sequences inflated TCR diversity; chimeras reached as high as 47%. In CMV-specific effector cells, clones with more than 20 RNA copies accounted for over 97% of molecules, whereas in naive cells such clones accounted for under 1%. Modeling estimated about 3.3 recovered TCR RNA copies per cell, compared with about ten by digital PCR, which implies roughly 27% capture efficiency. The sizes of highly expanded clones could end up underestimated when identical TCR molecules share a barcode. The naive libraries included spiked-in Jurkat TCR RNA (roughly nine copies' worth), and this RNA is not part of the donor repertoire. A single cell's worth of spiked-in Jurkat TCR RNA was reported detectable even among 850,000 to 1,000,000 naive CD8 T cells.

Deletion took 6 bases off V and 0 bases off J, with a span of 9 bases between the germline ends. From the cysteine through the phenylalanine, the CDR3 covers 14 amino acids. Just the 42-base CDR3 DNA is kept, in frame starting at base 1. CDR1 and CDR2 are drawn from the germline V gene: MNHEY, SVGAGI. Ten or more counts support this clonotype. What this receptor recognizes is not known. Within one base of it there is no much larger clone, and no base qualities were kept. Naive CD8 T cell libraries were made from approximately 20,000 to 1,000,000 sorted cells using 10%, 30% or 50% of purified RNA. Naive CD8 T cells were FACS-sorted as CD8+CD4-CCR7+CD45RA+ on a BD FACSAria II into RLT Plus buffer. To test detection sensitivity, Jurkat RNA equal to ten TCR copies was added to samples of about 17,000-1,100,000 naive CD8 T cells. CD8 T cells were enriched using RosetteSep CD8+ T Cell Enrichment Cocktail and Ficoll-Paque, and the enriched cells then underwent ACK red cell lysis.

Library construction relied on PCR. For sequencing, an Illumina HiSeq 4000 was employed. Bulk TCR libraries were prepared as previously described, using TCR primers listed in Table S5. Purification of total RNA was performed with the Qiagen AllPrep DNA/RNA kit. Reads from multiple sequencing runs of the same library were pooled before analysis. On the study's bioinformatics: Reads were retained only if an exact TCR constant sequence was present, and the retained reads were trimmed to 150 nt and grouped according to their 12-nt molecular barcodes. Reads inside each barcode group were sub-clustered using a 15% Levenshtein threshold, and a quality-weighted consensus sequence was constructed for each RNA molecule. Non-functional sequences were excluded, and lower-count sequences lying one edit away from another sequence were also excluded. Based on a fit of two negative binomial distributions, barcode sub-clusters having less than 20% of the maximum read count were discarded. Through fastp at Q25 and MiXCR, TCRdb rebuilt clones from the public reads, retaining in-frame beta chains. Rows are combined by CDR3 protein, so each entry shows the most common genes and DNA. TCRdb, not the authors, supplied the V and J calls. Recorded for this sample are 70,000 to 95,000 distinct CDR3 sequences; under 20% of them occurred a single time. Clones ranked in the top ten supply roughly 0.89% of the sample.

The chain joins TRBV6-5 to TRBJ1-3, with the D gene uncertain. This sequence was found in a human donor in good health. Some libraries in this study had Jurkat cell RNA spiked in. The specimen was naive CD8+ T cells from blood, with Jurkat cell RNA spiked in. This specimen's cell subset or site label, interpreted: FACS-sorted CD8+CD4-CCR7+CD45RA+ naive T cells. The CDR3 here reads CASRQQHSGNTIYF. The nucleotide sequence is TGTGCCAGCAGACAACAGCACTCTGGAAACACCATATATTTT.